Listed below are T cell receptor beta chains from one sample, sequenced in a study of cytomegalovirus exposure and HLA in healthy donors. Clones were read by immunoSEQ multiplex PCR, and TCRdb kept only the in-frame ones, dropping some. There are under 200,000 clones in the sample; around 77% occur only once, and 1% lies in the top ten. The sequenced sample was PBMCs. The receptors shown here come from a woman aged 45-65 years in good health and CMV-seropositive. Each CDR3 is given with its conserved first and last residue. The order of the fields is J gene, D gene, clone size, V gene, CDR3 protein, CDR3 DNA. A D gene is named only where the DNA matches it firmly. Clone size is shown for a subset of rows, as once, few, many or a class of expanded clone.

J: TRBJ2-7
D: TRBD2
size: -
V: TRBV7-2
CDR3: CASSLQAGRASYEQYF
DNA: TGTGCCAGCAGCTTACAGGCAGGGAGGGCCTCCTACGAGCAGTACTTC

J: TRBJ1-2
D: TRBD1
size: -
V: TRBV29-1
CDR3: CSVGWDRAHF
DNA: TGCAGCGTTGGATGGGACAGGGCCCACTTC

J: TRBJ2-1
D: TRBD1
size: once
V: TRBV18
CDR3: CASSPDRPPYNEQFF
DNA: TGTGCCAGCTCACCGGACAGGCCCCCCTACAATGAGCAGTTCTTC

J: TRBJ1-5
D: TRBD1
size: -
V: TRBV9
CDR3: CASSAGEQGARNQPQHF
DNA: TGTGCCAGCAGCGCGGGCGAGCAGGGGGCTCGTAATCAGCCCCAGCATTTT

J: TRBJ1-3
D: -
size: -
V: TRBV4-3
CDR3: CASSQDPGNTIYF
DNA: TGCGCCAGCAGCCAAGATCCAGGAAACACCATATATTTT

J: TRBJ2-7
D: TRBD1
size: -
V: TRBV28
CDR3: CASSTPGQGGYEQYF
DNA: TGTGCCAGCAGCACTCCGGGACAGGGAGGATACGAGCAGTACTTC

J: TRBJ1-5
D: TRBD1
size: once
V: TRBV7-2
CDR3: CASSPTGASNQPQHF
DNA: TGTGCCAGCAGTCCAACAGGGGCGAGCAATCAGCCCCAGCATTTT

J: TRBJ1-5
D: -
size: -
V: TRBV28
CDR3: CASSSGTYSNQPQHF
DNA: TGTGCCAGCAGTTCCGGGACATATAGCAATCAGCCCCAGCATTTT

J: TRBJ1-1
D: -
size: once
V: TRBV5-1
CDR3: CASSETGTKNTEAFF
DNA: TGCGCCAGCAGCGAAACCGGGACAAAAAACACTGAAGCTTTCTTT

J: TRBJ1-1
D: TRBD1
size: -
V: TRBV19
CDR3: CASRRTGENTEAFF
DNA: TGTGCCAGTAGGAGGACAGGGGAAAACACTGAAGCTTTCTTT

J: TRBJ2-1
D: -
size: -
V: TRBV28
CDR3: CASSKRDLTYNEQFF
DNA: TGTGCCAGCAGTAAAAGGGACTTGACTTACAATGAGCAGTTCTTC

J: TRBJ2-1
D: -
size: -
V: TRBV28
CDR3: CASRQTAGASYNEQFF
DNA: TGTGCCAGCAGGCAGACCGCAGGGGCATCCTACAATGAGCAGTTCTTC

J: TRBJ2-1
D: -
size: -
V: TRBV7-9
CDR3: CASSPPGIGTNEQFF
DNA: TGTGCCAGCAGCCCCCCGGGTATAGGAACCAATGAGCAGTTCTTC

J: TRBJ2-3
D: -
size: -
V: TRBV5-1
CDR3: CASSLIAQSTDTQYF
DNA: TGCGCCAGCAGCTTGATCGCCCAGAGCACAGATACGCAGTATTTT

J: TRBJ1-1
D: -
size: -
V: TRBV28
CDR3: CATYAGQGRTEAFF
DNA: TGTGCCACCTACGCCGGGCAGGGGAGAACTGAAGCTTTCTTT

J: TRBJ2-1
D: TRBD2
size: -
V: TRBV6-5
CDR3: CASSSGTKVNEQFF
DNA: TGTGCCAGCAGCTCCGGGACTAAAGTTAATGAGCAGTTCTTC

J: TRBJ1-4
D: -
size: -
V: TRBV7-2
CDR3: CASSLARQEKLFF
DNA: TGTGCCAGCAGCTTAGCTCGACAGGAAAAACTGTTTTTT

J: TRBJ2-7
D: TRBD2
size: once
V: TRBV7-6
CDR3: CASSLYLAGSTYEQYF
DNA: TGTGCCAGCAGCTTATACCTAGCGGGGTCCACCTACGAGCAGTACTTC

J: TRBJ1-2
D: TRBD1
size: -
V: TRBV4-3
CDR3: CASSQDRQGPYGYTF
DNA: TGCGCCAGCAGCCAAGACCGACAGGGACCCTATGGCTACACCTTC

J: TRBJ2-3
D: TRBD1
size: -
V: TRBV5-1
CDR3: CASRRQGHADTQYF
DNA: TGCGCCAGCAGGCGACAGGGTCATGCAGATACGCAGTATTTT

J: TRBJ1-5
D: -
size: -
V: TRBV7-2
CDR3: CASSRGNQPQHF
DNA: TGTGCCAGCAGCCGGGGCAATCAGCCCCAGCATTTT

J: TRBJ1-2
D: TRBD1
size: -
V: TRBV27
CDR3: CASSPTGQGYGYTF
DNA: TGTGCCAGCAGTCCAACAGGACAGGGCTATGGCTACACCTTC

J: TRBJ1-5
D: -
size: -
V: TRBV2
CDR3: CASTLQGQRNQPQHF
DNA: TGTGCCAGCACCCTGCAGGGGCAGAGGAATCAGCCCCAGCATTTT

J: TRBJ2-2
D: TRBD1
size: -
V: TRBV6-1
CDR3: CASNDRVTGELFF
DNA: TGTGCCAGCAACGACAGGGTCACCGGGGAGCTGTTTTTT

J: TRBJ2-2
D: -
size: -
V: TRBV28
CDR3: CASSYLRQTNTGELFF
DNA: TGTGCCAGCAGTTACCTGCGGCAGACGAACACCGGGGAGCTGTTTTTT

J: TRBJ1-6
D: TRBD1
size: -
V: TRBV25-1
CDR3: CASTNTGGNNSPLHF
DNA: TGTGCCAGCACAAACACAGGGGGCAATAATTCACCCCTCCACTTT

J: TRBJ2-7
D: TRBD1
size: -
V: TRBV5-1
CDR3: CASSLAGQGNSEQYF
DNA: TGCGCCAGCAGCTTGGCGGGACAGGGAAACTCCGAGCAGTACTTC

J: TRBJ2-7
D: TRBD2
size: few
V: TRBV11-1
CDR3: CASSLAAGVPYEQYF
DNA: TGTGCCAGCAGCTTAGCAGCGGGAGTCCCCTACGAGCAGTACTTC

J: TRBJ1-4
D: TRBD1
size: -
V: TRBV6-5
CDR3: CASRRQGVEKLFF
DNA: TGTGCCAGCAGGAGACAGGGAGTTGAAAAACTGTTTTTT

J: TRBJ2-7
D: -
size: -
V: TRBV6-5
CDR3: CASSRTAPLSYEQYF
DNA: TGTGCCAGCAGTAGGACAGCTCCTCTCTCCTACGAGCAGTACTTC

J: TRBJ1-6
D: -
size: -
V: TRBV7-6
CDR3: CASSSTSGTANNSPLHF
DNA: TGTGCCAGCAGCTCTACAAGCGGGACCGCCAATAATTCACCCCTCCACTTT

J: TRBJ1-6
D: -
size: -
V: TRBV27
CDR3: CASSPGAFLSPLHF
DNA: TGTGCCAGCAGTCCTGGGGCCTTCCTTTCACCCCTCCACTTT

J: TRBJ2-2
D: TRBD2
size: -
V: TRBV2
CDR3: CASRTRLAGNTGELFF
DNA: TGTGCCAGCAGGACACGACTAGCGGGGAACACCGGGGAGCTGTTTTTT

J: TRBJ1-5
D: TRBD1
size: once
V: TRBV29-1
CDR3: CSVAGQINQPQHF
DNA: TGCAGCGTGGCGGGACAGATCAATCAGCCCCAGCATTTT

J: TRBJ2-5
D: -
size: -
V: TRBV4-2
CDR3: CASSQDRGAGETQYF
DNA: TGTGCCAGCAGCCAAGATCGGGGGGCCGGGGAGACCCAGTACTTC

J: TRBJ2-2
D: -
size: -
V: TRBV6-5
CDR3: CASSYRRENTGELFF
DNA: TGTGCCAGCAGTTATCGGCGGGAAAACACCGGGGAGCTGTTTTTT

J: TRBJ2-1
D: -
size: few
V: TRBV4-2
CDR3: CASSRLKGNEQFF
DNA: TGTGCCAGCAGCCGCCTCAAGGGGAATGAGCAGTTCTTC

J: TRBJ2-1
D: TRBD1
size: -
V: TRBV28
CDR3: CASSDRDRPYNEQFF
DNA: TGTGCCAGCAGCGACCGGGACAGGCCCTACAATGAGCAGTTCTTC

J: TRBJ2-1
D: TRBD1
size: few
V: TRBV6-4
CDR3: CASSDKGGTGSFFNEQFF
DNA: TGTGCCAGCAGTGACAAGGGAGGGACAGGGTCCTTCTTCAATGAGCAGTTCTTC

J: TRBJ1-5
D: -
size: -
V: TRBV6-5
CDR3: CASRLRYGNQPQHF
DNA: TGTGCCAGCAGGTTACGGTATGGCAATCAGCCCCAGCATTTT

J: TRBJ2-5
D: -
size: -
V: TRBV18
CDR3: CASSPSQETQYF
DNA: TGTGCCAGCTCACCATCTCAAGAGACCCAGTACTTC

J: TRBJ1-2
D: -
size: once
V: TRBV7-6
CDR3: CASSHDQGHGYTF
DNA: TGTGCCAGCAGCCATGACCAGGGCCATGGCTACACCTTC

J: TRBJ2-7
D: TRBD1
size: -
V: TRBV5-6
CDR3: CASSQQGWFVYEQYF
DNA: TGTGCCAGCAGCCAACAGGGGTGGTTTGTCTACGAGCAGTACTTC

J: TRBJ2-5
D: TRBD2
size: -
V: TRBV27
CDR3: CASSLLAEETQYF
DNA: TGTGCCAGCAGTTTACTAGCGGAAGAGACCCAGTACTTC

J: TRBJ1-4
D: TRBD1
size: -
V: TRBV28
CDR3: CASSLWGTGRNEKLFF
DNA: TGTGCCAGCAGTTTATGGGGGACAGGGCGGAATGAAAAACTGTTTTTT

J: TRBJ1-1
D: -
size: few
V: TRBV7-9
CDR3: CSSSYQTGGLIDTEAFF
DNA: TGTTCCAGCAGCTACCAGACAGGAGGTTTGATTGACACTGAAGCTTTCTTT

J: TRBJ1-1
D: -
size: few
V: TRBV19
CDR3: CASNRGVDTEAFF
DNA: TGTGCCAGTAATCGGGGAGTGGACACTGAAGCTTTCTTT